What follows is one T cell receptor beta chain and its context. The entry originates in a study of blood T cell repertoires in COVID-19. About the research overall: Researchers got acute and convalescent COVID-19 samples from the United States, Italy and Spain.

Profiled with immunoSEQ multiplex PCR; TCRdb holds only in-frame clones, not every one. The sample yields hundreds of thousands of clones, roughly 87% seen once. V was clipped by 5 bases and J by 7 bases, with 25 bases between them. The germline V gene has CDR1 SGHKS and CDR2 YYEKEE (reference sequence). The CDR3 is 17 residues long. The receptor's source is a human donor in a cohort sampled during active COVID-19. The source material was peripheral blood. The genes are TRBV5-5 and TRBJ2-1, with D possibly being TRBD1 (5 bases). The CDR3 protein is CASRFVPQVKTLNEQFF. The CDR3 bases are TGTGCCAGCAGGTTTGTCCCACAGGTGAAGACACTTAATGAGCAGTTCTTC.